The clone carrying this TCR beta chain has a handful of counts. At one end, the junction sequence differs from germline, possibly due to a read error. These data originate in a study of T cell repertoires in cytomegalovirus infection. CDR1 is SGHTA and CDR2 is FQGNSA in the germline V gene. The CDR3 is 14 amino acids. TCRdb called the reads again in MiXCR, with one record for every CDR3 protein. This table has about 330,000 distinct CDR3 sequences, more than 8% appearing once. The TCR sequence derives from a human donor in good health (CMV status not recorded). Some clones in this sample may be carry-over from other donors' samples. This chain connects TRBV7-2 to TRBJ1-5; D unclear. Sequenced material: PBMCs. CDR3 DNA: TGTGCCAGCAGCTTCTCCGGGTCCGCTCAGTCCCAGCATTTT. It is translated as CASSFSGSAQSQHF. The variable domain in full, completed from reference TRBV7-2 and TRBJ1-5, reads GAGVSQSPSNKVTEKGKDVELRCDPISGHTALYWYRQSLGQGLEFLIYFQGNSAPDKSGLPSDRFSAERTGGSVSTLTIQRTQQEDSAVYLCASSFSGSAQSQHFGDGTRLSIL.